The TCR beta chain under discussion was sequenced for a study of blood T cell repertoires in COVID-19. The overall study: Acute and convalescent COVID-19 samples came from the United States, Italy and Spain. In each case, the material was cDNA or gDNA derived from T cells, B-cell-depleted T cells, or PBMCs.

V shed 5 bases, J shed 3 bases, and the junction held 4 bases outside the gene matches. The V gene's germline CDR1 is LGHNA and CDR2 YNFKEQ. The CDR3 covers 15 residues. Original methodology: Amplification of reference gene primers was used by the study to estimate nucleated cell counts. Profiling relied on immunoSEQ multiplex PCR, and the TCRdb table lists in-frame clones only, not all of them. The DNA gave D and trimming, while V, J and clone size come from that table. The sample comprises 80,000 to 100,000 clones, about four fifths of which are singletons, and about 20% rests with the top ten. This clonotype was sampled from a human donor in a cohort sampled during active COVID-19. Specimen: peripheral blood. This chain connects TRBV4-2 to TRBJ2-7; 13 nucleotides align to TRBD2. The CDR3 region has the DNA TGTGCCAGCAGCGGGACTAGCGGGGAAAACTACGAGCAGTACTTC. Residues: CASSGTSGENYEQYF.